This is a list of T cell receptor beta chains from one sample in a study of T cell responses to AZD1222 COVID-19 vaccine. TCRdb keeps only in-frame clones here, not all; method: immunoSEQ multiplex PCR. This table has about 56,000 clones, 75% to 90% appearing once. This sample comprised peripheral blood, obtained 28 days after the second AZD1222 dose. The receptors come from an adult who received the AZD1222 COVID-19 vaccine. CDR3s leave out the opening cysteine and the closing phenylalanine or tryptophan. The size entry is marked missing in some rows and otherwise reads once, few, many or a size class.

TRBJ2-7	few	TRBV6-5	ASSYGASDTYEQY
TRBJ1-5	-	TRBV10-1	ASSSTGGDGNQPQH
TRBJ2-7	-	TRBV29-1	SVERQVGEQY
TRBJ2-7	-	TRBV30	AWNIDSHSYEQY
TRBJ1-3	medium-sized	TRBV6-7	ARHSYPGQSKPRVY
TRBJ2-1	-	TRBV4-3	ASSQAADYNEQF
TRBJ1-4	-	TRBV27	ASRATNEKLF
TRBJ1-1	few	TRBV3-1/TRBV3-2	ASSRLGALNTEAF
TRBJ2-5	-	TRBV7-7	ASRLSVRGAETQY
TRBJ2-3	-	TRBV6-1	ASSERRGKGDVSGSSTDTQY
TRBJ1-2	-	TRBV27	ASSPWDRADYGYT
TRBJ2-7	-	TRBV12-3/TRBV12-4	AIRVAYEQY
TRBJ2-5	-	TRBV7-2	ASSPLEGGRKETQY
TRBJ1-1	-	TRBV6-6	ASSTEVTEAF
TRBJ2-1	-	TRBV19	ASADSSYNEQF
TRBJ2-5	-	TRBV4-2	ASSQLSGQETQY
TRBJ2-1	-	TRBV29-1	SVETGHPYNEQF
TRBJ2-7	-	TRBV30	AWSVMAYYEQY
TRBJ2-6	once	TRBV3-1/TRBV3-2	ASSQGGQAGANVLT
TRBJ2-7	few	TRBV11-1	ASSSGSSYEQY
TRBJ2-1	-	TRBV29-1	SVSGSGSGEQF
TRBJ2-2	-	TRBV6-5	ASRGTSNTGELF
TRBJ1-3	-	TRBV5-1	ASSGSEVTGNTIY
TRBJ1-6	-	TRBV6-1	ASSVGSGSYNSPLH
TRBJ2-7	-	TRBV28	ASSLAGRQYEQY
TRBJ2-6	-	TRBV28	ASSLDQSSGANVLT
TRBJ2-5	-	TRBV18	ASSPIAPTSTQETQY
TRBJ2-1	-	TRBV7-2	ASSLLAGGYNEQF
TRBJ1-1	-	TRBV4-1	ASSQSGAEAF
TRBJ2-7	-	TRBV4-2	ASSQAWRGVYEQY
TRBJ2-1	-	TRBV29-1	SSSDRRPDLHEQF
TRBJ2-7	-	TRBV5-4	ASSLGQIRTDEQY
TRBJ1-2	-	TRBV19	ASSPRTGVHGYT
TRBJ2-3	-	TRBV5-4	ASSLHLFRQTSTDTQY
TRBJ1-2	-	TRBV15	ATSSERSTTETGYT
TRBJ2-1	-	TRBV5-1	ASSSGQGLGNEQF
TRBJ2-5	-	TRBV28	ASATRQGIKTQY
TRBJ1-2	few	TRBV15	ATSRDRQSPYGYT
TRBJ2-1	-	TRBV4-2	ASSQDGGNYNEQF
TRBJ2-7	-	TRBV4-1	ASSHRAGATYEQY
TRBJ2-1	-	TRBV7-6	ASSLAGGGSGEQF
TRBJ1-2	-	TRBV28	ASSLEGYGYT
TRBJ1-1	-	TRBV7-2	ASSALTRNTEAF
TRBJ1-5	-	TRBV6-5	ASSREVKQPQH
TRBJ1-5	-	TRBV6-5	ASSYRPNNQPQH
TRBJ1-1	-	TRBV6-5	ASSYSEDHLEAF